Each of the 26 T cell receptor beta chains below was sequenced from the same sample in a study of prognosis after radiotherapy for stage I lung cancer. Two-round multiplex PCR on genomic DNA was the method by which TCR beta CDR3 was amplified. With primers specific to each TRBV and TRBJ gene, the first-round PCR was performed. From the multiplex PCR reads, TCRdb called clonotypes with MiXCR, one entry per CDR3 protein. The sample contains about 21,000 distinct CDR3 sequences, around 46% of which appear only once. Sequencing used PBMCs, obtained before or after stereotactic body radiation therapy (not recorded which). These receptors all stem from a donor over 45 with non-small cell lung cancer.

Worth noting for this clonotype: A read error is the likely source, as a far larger clone sits one nucleotide away. The chain uses TRBV6-2 or TRBV6-3 and TRBJ2-5, with D perhaps matching TRBD1 (6 bases). There are 15 residues in the CDR3. V was pared by 4 bases and J by 5 bases, with 17 bases between. Germline lookup yields CDR1 MNHEY and CDR2 SVGEGT. The DNA for the CDR3 is TGTGCCAGCAGTTCAAACACAGGGTTCTGGGAGACCCAGTACTTC. It translates to CASSSNTGFWETQYF.

The chain recombines TRBV7-2 with TRBJ2-1; a weak D match, TRBD2 (6 bases). Trimming pared 7 bases from V and 5 bases from J, leaving 18 bases between. The CDR3 covers 15 residues. CDR1 is SGHTA, CDR2 FQGNSA, per germline. CDR3 coding DNA: TGTGCCAGCATCTCTCAACGGGGACTTCACAATGAGCAGTTCTTC. This gives the protein CASISQRGLHNEQFF.

As regards this clonotype: Its ends do not fully match the called genes, so a read error is possible. The J gene is TRBJ2-5, the V gene TRBV15, with D maybe TRBD2 (6 bases). In germline, CDR1 is LNHNV, CDR2 YYDKDF (reference sequence). This CDR3 has 19 amino acids. CDR3 in amino acids: CATSRDSVWREMKKDTQYF. The CDR3 DNA is TGTGCCACCAGCAGAGATTCCGTTTGGAGGGAAATGAAGAAAGATACCCAGTACTTC.

This clonotype was recorded once. V gene TRBV6-2 or TRBV6-3 combines with J gene TRBJ2-7; a weak D match, TRBD1 (6 bases). V was shortened by 5 bases and J by 2 bases, with 13 bases between the two germline ends. The CDR3 totals 14 residues. CDR1 is MNHEY and CDR2 is SVGEGT in the germline V gene. As DNA, the CDR3 is TGTGCCAGCAGTCCGTGGACAGCTCCCTACGAGCAGTACTTC. Translation gives CASSPWTAPYEQYF.

This chain joins TRBV3-1 and TRBJ2-7, with D unclear. The V gene's germline CDR1 is LGHDT and CDR2 YNNKEL (reference sequence). V lost 10 bases and J lost 5, with 12 bases in between. The CDR3 contains 11 residues. Written as DNA, the CDR3 is TGTGCCATCAGTCGGGTGGACGAGCAGTACTTC. Its translation: CAISRVDEQYF.

This clonotype was seen once. At one end, the junction sequence differs from germline, possibly due to a read error. This sequence joins TRBV6-2 or TRBV6-3 and TRBJ2-2, with D uncertain. The CDR3 covers 16 residues. Germline CDR1 and CDR2: MNHEY and SVGEGT. In nucleotides, the CDR3 is TGTGCCAGCAGTTACCAACGACGACATAACACCGTGGAGCTGTTTTTT. It yields the protein CASSYQRRHNTVELFF.

This clonotype was detected many times. A much larger clonotype is one base distant, so this may be a read error. This chain joins TRBV19 and TRBJ1-2; D not resolved. The CDR3 is 13 residues long. The germline CDR1 and CDR2 sequences are LNHDA and SQIVND (reference sequence). The CDR3 bases are TGTGCCGGTAGTATAGTCGGTAACTATGGCTACACCTTC. This sequence encodes CAGSIVGNYGYTF. Complete variable domain (other parts from reference TRBV19 and TRBJ1-2): DGGITQSPKYLFRKEGQNVTLSCEQNLNHDAMYWYRQDPGQGLRLIYYSQIVNDFQKGDIAEGYSVSREKKESFPLTVTSAQKNPTAFYLCAGSIVGNYGYTFGSGTRLTVV.

This clonotype has at least ten counts. The chain joins TRBV15 to TRBJ1-1; a possible D gene is TRBD1 (5 bases). Trimming stripped 5 bases from V and 0 bases from J, with 13 bases between. The CDR3 is 15 residues long. Germline V gene sequence: CDR1 LNHNV, CDR2 YYDKDF (reference sequence). The CDR3 region is CATSRNRGLNTEAFF. In DNA, the CDR3 is TGTGCCACCAGCCGTAATCGGGGCCTGAACACTGAAGCTTTCTTT.

The chain joins TRBV6-2 or TRBV6-3 to TRBJ1-3, with D possibly matching TRBD1 (5 bases). V lost 6 bases, J lost 4 bases, and 16 bases lay in between. This CDR3 region has 15 residues. Germline V gives CDR1 MNHEY, CDR2 SVGEGT. This CDR3 is CASSQDSSPGNTIYF. The CDR3 nucleotides read TGTGCCAGCAGCCAAGACAGTTCTCCCGGAAACACCATATATTTT.

Points on this clonotype: Given a much more abundant clone one base away, this may be a read error. This chain links TRBV2 with TRBJ2-3, with D possibly called TRBD1 or TRBD2 (6 bases each). The length of the CDR3 is 16 residues. Germline CDR1 reads SNHLY; CDR2 reads FYNNEI. Written as DNA, the CDR3 is TGTGTCAGCAGGTTCGCGGGGACACGGAGCACAGATACGCAGTATTTT. Translated, it gives CVSRFAGTRSTDTQYF.

For this clonotype: With a far larger clone one base away, a read error is the likely cause. The chain links TRBV6-6 to TRBJ2-5, with 7 bases fitting TRBD2. The germline V gene has CDR1 MNHNY and CDR2 SVGAGI (reference sequence). The CDR3 runs to 16 residues. Here the CDR3 DNA reads TGTTCCAGCAGTTACTCGGCGGGAGATTGGAGAGAGACCCAGTACTTC. Residues: CSSSYSAGDWRETQYF.

This clonotype appeared a few times. The chain employs TRBV5-6 and TRBJ2-7; tentative D call: TRBD1 (5 bases). The CDR3 sequence is 13 residues long. V lost 1 base, J lost 0 bases, and 5 bases lay in between. Germline CDR1 is SGHDT and CDR2 is YYEEEE. The CDR3 DNA is TGTGCCAGCAGCTTGACAGGCTCCTACGAGCAGTACTTC. Protein product: CASSLTGSYEQYF.

This clonotype was recorded at least ten times. The V call is TRBV9, the J call TRBJ1-5; tentative D call: TRBD1 (5 bases). Trimming took 6 bases from V and 1 from J, leaving 11 bases between them. The CDR3 is made up of 14 amino acids. Per the germline V gene, CDR1 is SGDLS and CDR2 is YYNGEE. The CDR3: CASNRGSSNQPQHF. The CDR3 region has the DNA TGTGCCAGCAATCGGGGGTCGAGCAATCAGCCCCAGCATTTT. Based on the CDR3 plus reference TRBV9 and TRBJ1-5, the full variable domain is DSGVTQTPKHLITATGQRVTLRCSPRSGDLSVYWYQQSLDQGLQFLIQYYNGEERAKGNILERFSAQQFPDLHSELNLSSLELGDSALYFCASNRGSSNQPQHFGDGTRLSIL.

A word on this clonotype: A far larger clone is only one base removed, so a read error is likely. This chain joins TRBV7-3 and TRBJ2-7; D gene unclear. The V end was cut by 6 bases, the J end by 6 bases, with 12 bases between. This CDR3 has 12 residues. CDR1 and CDR2 (germline): SGHTA, FQGTGA. DNA of the CDR3: TGTGCCAGCAGGCCTGAAGTGGGCGAGCAGTACTTC. This translates into CASRPEVGEQYF. The variable domain in full, with the rest retrieved from reference TRBV7-3 and TRBJ2-7, is GAGVSQTPSNKVTEKGKYVELRCDPISGHTALYWYRQSLGQGPEFLIYFQGTGAADDSGLPNDRFFAVRPEGSVSTLKIQRTERGDSAVYLCASRPEVGEQYFGPGTRLTVT.

This clonotype was observed at least ten times. In this CDR3 the conserved last residue, phenylalanine or tryptophan, is missing, so a read error is likely. This chain joins TRBV2 and TRBJ2-3; D remains ambiguous. The CDR3 is made up of 13 amino acids. CDR1 and CDR2 from the germline V gene are SNHLY and FYNNEI. Trimming took 8 bases from V and 4 from J, leaving 13 bases between them. CDR3 sequence reads: CASRLTVADTQYL. Written as DNA, the CDR3 is TGTGCCAGCCGACTTACCGTCGCAGATACGCAGTATCTT.

This clonotype was detected ten times or more. The rearrangement joins TRBV19 to TRBJ1-2; D is ambiguous. Per germline, CDR1 LNHDA and CDR2 SQIVND (reference sequence). This CDR3 has 13 amino acids. Deletions cut 0 bases from V and 2 bases from J, with 4 bases between. CDR3 in DNA: TGTGCCAGTAGTATAGATCAGAACTATGGCTACACCTTC. It specifies CASSIDQNYGYTF.

Many counts were recorded for this clonotype. This chain uses TRBV20-1 with TRBJ1-6; 8 nucleotides align to TRBD1. The V gene end was trimmed by 1 base and the J gene end by 0 bases; junction bases not matched to a gene: 11. The CDR3 is 19 residues long. Germline CDR1 reads DFQATT; CDR2 reads SNEGSKA (reference sequence). The CDR3 protein is CSARARGTGPSSYNSPLHF. The CDR3 nucleotides are TGCAGTGCTAGAGCCCGCGGGACAGGACCTAGCTCCTATAATTCACCCCTCCACTTT.

The chain recombines TRBV12-3 or TRBV12-4 with TRBJ1-6; D unresolved. This CDR3 comprises 14 residues. Trimming removed 5 bases from V and 0 bases from J, with 5 bases in between. CDR3 amino acids: CASSAVSYNSPLHF. DNA of the CDR3: TGTGCCAGCAGTGCTGTCTCCTATAATTCACCCCTCCACTTT.

This clonotype was observed at least ten times. The V call is TRBV4-3, the J call TRBJ1-4, with a tentative D call TRBD1 (5 bases). Germline V lookup: CDR1 LGHNA, CDR2 YSLEER. Trimming cost V 3 bases and J 0 bases, with 8 bases left between them. The CDR3 runs to 15 residues. In DNA, the CDR3 is TGCGCCAGCAGCCAGGGGACGTCAACTAATGAAAAACTGTTTTTT. Encoded protein: CASSQGTSTNEKLFF.

This clonotype was counted ten times or more. The V gene is TRBV7-6, the J gene TRBJ2-5; tentatively, D is TRBD2 (5 bases). Between the trimmed V and J ends, which lost 5 bases and 6 bases, there was a span of 10 bases. The CDR3 loop spans 12 amino acids. The V gene's germline CDR1 is SGHVS and CDR2 FNYEAQ. The CDR3 is CASSEGSQTQYF. Here the CDR3 DNA reads TGTGCCAGCAGCGAGGGAAGCCAGACCCAGTACTTC.

The chain combines TRBV25-1 with TRBJ2-2; D is ambiguous. The ends were cut back, 3 bases at V and 7 bases at J, with 9 bases in the middle. The CDR3 length is 13 residues. From germline, CDR1 is MGHDK and CDR2 SYGVNS. CDR3: CASSEPFGGELFF. In DNA form, the CDR3 reads TGTGCCAGCAGTGAGCCCTTTGGCGGGGAGCTGTTTTTT.

V usage is TRBV7-2 and J usage is TRBJ2-7; 9 bases fit TRBD2. The V and J ends lost 3 bases and 2 bases, in that order; junction bases with no gene match: 5. The CDR3 sequence is 15 residues long. Per the germline V gene, CDR1 is SGHTA and CDR2 is FQGNSA. This CDR3 reads CASSFTGTSPYEQYF. The CDR3 bases are TGTGCCAGCAGCTTCACCGGGACTAGCCCCTACGAGCAGTACTTC.

This sequence joins TRBV13 and TRBJ1-1, with D perhaps matching TRBD1 (5 bases). The V gene's germline CDR1 is PRHDT and CDR2 FYEKMQ (reference sequence). V lost 3 bases and J 3 bases, leaving 11 bases between the germline ends. This CDR3 is 14 amino acids long. CDR3 DNA sequence: TGTGCCAGCAGCTTTCAGGGATCGGACACTGAAGCTTTCTTT. This gives the protein CASSFQGSDTEAFF.

The genes are TRBV6-1 and TRBJ1-2, with D maybe TRBD1 (5 bases). Germline CDR1 and CDR2: MNHNS and SASEGT. The V end lost 5 bases, the J end lost 0 bases, and 10 bases lay between the germline ends. CDR3 length: 14 residues. The CDR3 DNA reads TGTGCCAGCAGTCAGGGCTTAGCTAACTATGGCTACACCTTC. It codes for CASSQGLANYGYTF.

This clonotype ranks as medium-sized. The chain carries TRBV6-1 and TRBJ2-7; 8 bases are a match to TRBD2. The CDR3 is 17 residues long. The V gene's germline CDR1 is MNHNS and CDR2 SASEGT. V lost 5 bases to trimming and J lost 0 bases; unmatched junction nucleotides: 12. This CDR3 reads CASSYGSGLAGSYEQYF. DNA for the CDR3: TGTGCCAGCAGTTACGGGTCAGGGCTAGCGGGCTCCTACGAGCAGTACTTC.

By proportion, this clonotype is medium-sized (0.01 to 0.1%). V usage is TRBV11-2 and J usage is TRBJ2-2; 8 bases match TRBD2. The J segment lost 6 bases and the V segment lost 5 bases, leaving 2 bases of the junction unmatched. Germline V gene sequence: CDR1 SGHAT, CDR2 FQNNGV. The length of the CDR3 is 13 residues. CDR3 bases: TGTGCCAGCAGCCTTAGCGGGGCCGGGGAGCTGTTTTTT. The encoded protein is CASSLSGAGELFF.